The 20 T cell receptor beta chains given below trace back to one sample, sequenced in a study of T cell changes during pregnancy in multiple sclerosis. Profiled with immunoSEQ multiplex PCR; TCRdb holds only in-frame clones, not every one. The table records fewer than 70,000 clones, roughly 92% of them present only once. Sequences were derived from CD8+ T cells from peripheral blood mononuclear cells, sampled in the third trimester of pregnancy. Receptors originate from a female donor in good health, enrolled as a control in a pregnancy study.

The CDR3 loop is CASRRQGAGYTF. The CDR3 DNA reads TGTGCCAGCAGGCGTCAGGGGGCTGGCTACACCTTC. The V call is TRBV27, the J call TRBJ1-2; 8 bases match TRBD1. The CDR3 is 12 residues long. V gave up 6 bases and J gave up 7 bases; unmatched junction bases: 4. CDR1 and CDR2 (germline): MNHEY, SMNVEV (reference sequence).

This chain connects TRBV10-3 to TRBJ2-3; D is perhaps TRBD2 (6 bases). CDR1 is ENHRY, CDR2 SYGVKD, per germline. The CDR3 contains 15 residues. Deletions cut 5 bases from V and 5 bases from J, with 17 bases between. The CDR3 DNA is TGTGCCATCAGTCGCCCTAGCGAAGGGGAAGATACGCAGTATTTT. The encoded protein is CAISRPSEGEDTQYF.

The V call is TRBV12-5, the J call TRBJ1-3, with D possibly TRBD1 on 5 matching bases. Germline V gene data show CDR1 as LGHNT and CDR2 as FRNRAP. The CDR3 runs to 14 residues. V lost 3 bases, J lost 6 bases, and 12 bases lay in between. DNA for the CDR3: TGTGCTAGTGGTTTATTAGGGGTCGCAAACACCATATATTTT. Translating gives CASGLLGVANTIYF. Based on the CDR3 plus reference TRBV12-5 and TRBJ1-3, the full variable domain is DARVTQTPRHKVTEMGQEVTMRCQPILGHNTVFWYRQTMMQGLELLAYFRNRAPLDDSGMPKDRFSAEMPDATLATLKIQPSEPRDSAVYFCASGLLGVANTIYFGEGSWLTVV.

This clone appeared once. V usage is TRBV4-2 and J usage is TRBJ1-1, with 8 positions matching TRBD1. The CDR3 extends over 14 amino acids. Germline V gives CDR1 LGHNA, CDR2 YNFKEQ. The V segment lost 5 bases and the J segment 8 bases; nucleotides outside the gene matches: 10. The CDR3 DNA reads TGTGCCAGCAGCATAGGACAGGGCGCTCAAGAAGCTTTCTTT. Encoded protein: CASSIGQGAQEAFF.

Concerning this clone: As the CDR3 is not closed by the conserved phenylalanine or tryptophan, this likely results from a read error. The DNA is left out, because the CDR3 cannot be placed on it with certainty; the CDR3 is given as TCRdb lists it. The gene calls are TRBV6-1 and TRBJ2-7; the table's D call TRBD2 went unverified against the DNA. Germline CDR1 reads MNHNS; CDR2 reads SASEGT. The CDR3 is 12 amino acids in total, end residues counted. This chain's CDR3 is CASSELRGTSVI.

This clone was seen a few times. The chain links TRBV4-3 to TRBJ1-1; D gene uncertain. The germline gives CDR1 LGHNA, CDR2 YSLEER. This CDR3 has 14 residues. Trimming took off 0 bases at V and 2 bases at J, with 7 bases between the two ends. Here the CDR3 reads CASSQERGNTEAFF. CDR3 nucleotide sequence: TGCGCCAGCAGCCAAGAACGGGGAAACACTGAAGCTTTCTTT.

The rearrangement joins TRBV30 to TRBJ2-5; no definite D call. V shed 1 base and J shed 5 bases, with 17 bases lying between them. In germline, CDR1 is GTSNPN, CDR2 SVGIG (reference sequence). The length of the CDR3 is 15 residues. In DNA form, the CDR3 reads TGTGCCTGGAGTGGGGTGGCACCGGAGTGGGAGACCCAGTACTTC. Its protein product is CAWSGVAPEWETQYF.

The gene calls are TRBV4-1 and TRBJ2-7; 9 bases map to TRBD1. V shed 4 bases and J 3 bases; nucleotides not matched to a gene: 4. CDR3 size: 14 residues. Looked up from germline, CDR1 is MGHRA and CDR2 is YSYEKL. CDR3 in amino acids: CASSPGTGSYEQYF. DNA of the CDR3: TGCGCCAGCAGCCCTGGGACAGGGAGCTACGAGCAGTACTTC.

DNA of the CDR3: TGTGCCAGCAGCCCGGGGACAGCGGGAGGCCAGCCCCAGCATTTT. Translating it yields CASSPGTAGGQPQHF. The genes are TRBV27 and TRBJ1-5; TRBD1 agrees at 7 bases. The CDR3 has 15 amino acids. With V trimmed by 6 bases and J by 7 bases, 12 bases remained unmatched. Germline-derived CDR1 and CDR2 are MNHEY and SMNVEV (reference sequence).

The chain carries TRBV5-6 and TRBJ1-5; possibly TRBD1 for D (5 bases). V lost 6 bases and J 0 bases, leaving 10 bases between the germline ends. Germline CDR1 SGHDT, CDR2 YYEEEE. The CDR3 has 14 residues. In nucleotides, the CDR3 is TGTGCCAGCACCAACAGGTATAGCAATCAGCCCCAGCATTTT. Translating gives CASTNRYSNQPQHF.

This chain links TRBV7-9 with TRBJ2-1; 9 positions agree with TRBD1. Germline V gene lookup returns CDR1 SEHNR and CDR2 FQNEAQ (reference sequence). V shed 0 bases, J shed 4 bases, and the junction held 10 bases outside the gene matches. This CDR3 has 18 residues. The CDR3 coding sequence is TGTGCCAGCAGCTTAGCAGCTCCGGGACAGGGATTTTACAATGAGCAGTTCTTC. Its protein product is CASSLAAPGQGFYNEQFF.

The V call is TRBV5-1, the J call TRBJ1-1; the D gene is possibly TRBD1 (5 bases). This CDR3 is built from 14 residues. Trimming left V 2 bases short and J 1 base short, with 9 bases between. In germline, CDR1 is SGHRS, CDR2 YFSETQ. CDR3: CASSFNGGNTEAFF. CDR3 nucleotide sequence: TGCGCCAGCAGCTTTAACGGGGGGAACACTGAAGCTTTCTTT. The entire variable domain, with the rest obtained from reference TRBV5-1 and TRBJ1-1, is as follows: KAGVTQTPRYLIKTRGQQVTLSCSPISGHRSVSWYQQTPGQGLQFLFEYFSETQRNKGNFPGRFSGRQFSNSRSEMNVSTLELGDSALYLCASSFNGGNTEAFFGQGTRLTVV.

This clone was seen only once. V gene TRBV7-6 combines with J gene TRBJ2-3; maybe TRBD1 (5 bases). Trimming left V 0 bases short and J 2 bases short, with 9 bases between. Germline V gene data show CDR1 as SGHVS and CDR2 as FNYEAQ. The CDR3 runs 15 residues. Here the CDR3 reads CASSLAGRYTDTQYF. DNA of the CDR3: TGTGCCAGCAGCTTAGCGGGGCGGTACACAGATACGCAGTATTTT.

V usage is TRBV4-3 and J usage is TRBJ2-1; TRBD2 matches at 7 bases. Germline V gene sequence: CDR1 LGHNA, CDR2 YSLEER. The trim removed 9 bases at V and 0 bases at J, leaving 8 bases unmatched. The CDR3 is 15 residues long. CDR3 bases: TGCGCCAGTGGGGTGGGGGGGAGCTCCTACAATGAGCAGTTCTTC. Its protein is CASGVGGSSYNEQFF.

The chain combines TRBV9 with TRBJ2-7, with D possibly being TRBD2 (6 bases). Looked up from germline, CDR1 is SGDLS and CDR2 is YYNGEE. The CDR3 runs to 15 residues. Trimming removed 1 base from V and 0 bases from J, with 11 bases in between. The CDR3 DNA is TGTGCCAGCAGCGTATTGCCCGGGAGCTCCTACGAGCAGTACTTC. Translating it yields CASSVLPGSSYEQYF. Full variable domain (missing parts from reference TRBV9 and TRBJ2-7): DSGVTQTPKHLITATGQRVTLRCSPRSGDLSVYWYQQSLDQGLQFLIQYYNGEERAKGNILERFSAQQFPDLHSELNLSSLELGDSALYFCASSVLPGSSYEQYFGPGTRLTVT.

This clone has only one observation. This chain links TRBV7-9 with TRBJ2-2; D possibly corresponds to TRBD1 (5 bases). The germline gives CDR1 SEHNR, CDR2 FQNEAQ (reference sequence). Trimming took off 2 bases at V and 7 bases at J, with 11 bases between the two ends. The CDR3 has 14 residues. The CDR3 here is CASSLSRDHGELFF. In DNA, the CDR3 is TGTGCCAGCAGCTTATCCAGGGATCACGGGGAGCTGTTTTTT.

The CDR3 coding sequence is TGCGCCAGCAGTCAGCACGCTAGTCAGAATGAAAAACTGTTTTTT. This encodes CASSQHASQNEKLFF. The J gene is TRBJ1-4, the V gene TRBV23-1, with D hard to call. TRBV23-1 is sorted into the ORF group, with uncertain function. The CDR3 length is 15 residues. The V end lost 3 bases, the J end lost 5 bases, and 13 bases lay between the germline ends.

The chain employs TRBV4-3 and TRBJ1-1, with 10 nucleotides matching TRBD1. The CDR3 extends over 13 amino acids. Trimming removed 6 bases from V and 5 bases from J; junction bases left unmatched: 3. Per the germline V gene, CDR1 is LGHNA and CDR2 is YSLEER. The CDR3 spells CASSPDRGTEAFF. CDR3 sequence (DNA): TGCGCCAGCAGTCCGGACAGGGGGACTGAAGCTTTCTTT.

The chain joins TRBV7-2 to TRBJ2-5, with 8 bases identical to TRBD2. The CDR3 sequence is 16 residues long. Germline V gene data show CDR1 as SGHTA and CDR2 as FQGNSA. J was trimmed by 0 bases and V by 5 bases; bases with no gene match: 8. In DNA, the CDR3 is TGTGCCAGCAGCCCCCTGAGCGGGGGAGACCAAGAGACCCAGTACTTC. Protein: CASSPLSGGDQETQYF.

This chain joins TRBV5-6 and TRBJ2-1; TRBD1 might be the D (5 bases). The ends were cut back, 3 bases at V and 7 bases at J, with 14 bases in the middle. This CDR3 comprises 14 residues. CDR1 and CDR2 from the germline V gene are SGHDT and YYEEEE. The CDR3: CASSWGDSINEQFF. DNA of the CDR3: TGTGCCAGCAGCTGGGGTGACAGTATTAATGAGCAGTTCTTC. Full variable domain (remainder filled in from reference TRBV5-6 and TRBJ2-1): DAGVTQSPTHLIKTRGQQVTLRCSPKSGHDTVSWYQQALGQGPQFIFQYYEEEERQRGNFPDRFSGHQFPNYSSELNVNALLLGDSALYLCASSWGDSINEQFFGPGTRLTVL.